The TCR beta chain described here comes from a study of T cell clusters in autoimmune cytopenias. Study-wide context: The mean age of healthy donor controls was around 55 years, the median roughly 60 years. The study's findings and limits: Functional roles of the in silico T cell clusters still await experimental validation.

Tens of thousands of genome equivalents of blood DNA were amplified for TRB. TRB was amplified by touch-down multiplex PCR, primer pools A and B combined. Using the multiplex PCR reads, TCRdb records one entry per CDR3 protein without DNA. The table for this sample gives around 7,700 distinct CDR3 sequences. This clonotype is called medium-sized based on its frequency. Its antigen is as yet unknown. Germline V lookup: CDR1 SQVTM, CDR2 ANQGSEA. The CDR3 contains 12 residues. These data also featured in a second study, about T cell repertoires in aging, cancer and after chemotherapy. That source adds: These repertoire data do not allow conclusions about immunological memory after chemotherapy.

The genes are TRBV29-1 and TRBJ1-2; checking the TCRdb D call of TRBD1 is not possible without DNA. The sequencing input was peripheral blood. The clonotype originates from a human donor in good health. The CDR3 protein is CSVTGTGDGYTF.